These 18 T cell receptor beta chains share one sample of origin, sequenced in a study of shared clonotypes between healthy human individuals (TCRdb year 2020). Libraries were made using the immunoSEQ multiplex PCR assay. TCRdb stores this immuneACCESS table with in-frame sequences only. Part of the clones is absent; in the studies checked, under half of the shortfall reflects unresolved V genes, and no reason is known for the rest. The sample profile shows about 2.4 million clones; more than 80% of them were found once. Roughly 0.13% of the sample is taken by the ten largest. The sample was naive CD4+ T cells sorted from blood. This specimen's cell subset or site label, per the study, means: CD45RA+ positively selected. Every receptor here comes from a man between 18 and 35 years old in good health.

With respect to this clone: Other DNA sequences within the sample encode an identical CDR3. This sequence joins TRBV5-1 and TRBJ2-7; TRBD1 aligns across 8 bases. Germline CDR1 is SGHRS and CDR2 is YFSETQ. The V gene end was trimmed by 5 bases and the J gene end by 2 bases; junction bases not matched to a gene: 6. The CDR3 runs 14 residues. In DNA, the CDR3 is TGCGCCAGCAGTTATACACAGGGGGCCTACGAGCAGTACTTC. Amino acids: CASSYTQGAYEQYF.

This chain uses TRBV7-9 with TRBJ1-5; TRBD1 might be the D (6 bases). The CDR3 consists of 16 residues. From germline, CDR1 is SEHNR and CDR2 FQNEAQ (reference sequence). The germline V and J ends were trimmed by 5 bases and 5 bases, with 19 bases remaining between them. CDR3 DNA: TGTGCCAGCAGCCAAGTGAGGGGGTCTTGGGATCAGCCCCAGCATTTT. It yields the protein CASSQVRGSWDQPQHF.

This clone appeared once. J is TRBJ1-2 and V is TRBV19; D is possibly TRBD1 (5 bases). With 6 bases removed from V and 2 bases from J, the gap between germline ends came to 10 bases. CDR1 LNHDA and CDR2 SQIVND come from the germline V gene (reference sequence). There are 13 residues in the CDR3. The CDR3 is CASSQGMNYGYTF. The CDR3 DNA reads as TGTGCCAGTAGCCAGGGAATGAACTATGGCTACACCTTC.

This chain links TRBV28 with TRBJ2-7; D is ambiguous. V was clipped by 2 bases and J by 0 bases, with 11 bases between them. Germline CDR1 MDHEN, CDR2 SYDVKM. The CDR3 has 15 amino acids. This chain's CDR3 is CASSLVLRSSYEQYF. DNA for the CDR3: TGTGCCAGCAGTTTAGTCCTGAGGAGCTCCTACGAGCAGTACTTC.

This chain uses TRBV7-9 with TRBJ2-1, with D uncertain. Germline V lookup: CDR1 SEHNR, CDR2 FQNEAQ (reference sequence). This CDR3 spans 15 amino acids. V was cut by 4 bases and J by 9 bases, with 19 bases left in between. DNA for the CDR3: TGTGCCAGCAGCTGGGCGTGGGAAGACAACAGTGAGCAGTTCTTC. Its protein product is CASSWAWEDNSEQFF.

The chain combines TRBV28 with TRBJ2-3, with D possibly TRBD1 on 5 matching bases. This CDR3 is 14 amino acids long. V lost 6 bases to trimming and J lost 0 bases, with 10 bases between them. The germline gives CDR1 MDHEN, CDR2 SYDVKM. CDR3 residues: CASRGPSSTDTQYF. The CDR3 DNA follows: TGTGCCAGCAGGGGGCCCTCTAGCACAGATACGCAGTATTTT.

The chain combines TRBV5-1 with TRBJ1-4; tentatively, D is TRBD1 (5 bases). The CDR3 spans 13 residues. Trimming left V 1 base short and J 13 bases short, with 14 bases between. From germline, CDR1 is SGHRS and CDR2 YFSETQ. In DNA, the CDR3 is TGCGCCAGCAGCTTGTTCTATGGCCAGGGACTGTTTTTT. Amino acid sequence: CASSLFYGQGLFF.

This chain links TRBV6-6 with TRBJ1-4, with a weak D call TRBD1 (5 bases). This CDR3 contains 16 residues. In germline, CDR1 is MNHNY, CDR2 SVGAGI (reference sequence). Trimming removed 0 bases at V and 7 bases at J, with 15 bases between. In nucleotides, the CDR3 is TGTGCCAGCAGTTACTCGAGCCAGGGAGTAGGTGAAAAACTGTTTTTT. It translates to CASSYSSQGVGEKLFF.

This clone was counted once. This chain joins TRBV7-9 and TRBJ2-7; TRBD2 agrees at 8 bases. The CDR3 totals 16 residues. V shed 4 bases, J shed 5 bases, and the junction held 13 bases outside the gene matches. CDR1 is SEHNR, CDR2 FQNEAQ, per germline (reference sequence). CDR3 in amino acids: CASSSGGGLAIDEQYF. CDR3 coding DNA: TGTGCCAGCAGCTCGGGTGGTGGACTAGCAATCGACGAGCAGTACTTC. Full variable domain (missing parts from reference TRBV7-9 and TRBJ2-7): DTGVSQNPRHKITKRGQNVTFRCDPISEHNRLYWYRQTLGQGPEFLTYFQNEAQLEKSRLLSDRFSAERPKGSFSTLEIQRTEQGDSAMYLCASSSGGGLAIDEQYFGPGTRLTVT.

This chain uses TRBV14 with TRBJ2-5; D is unresolved. The CDR3 length is 16 residues. Germline-derived CDR1 and CDR2 are SGHDN and FVKESK. Trimming took off 0 bases at V and 10 bases at J, with 21 bases between the two ends. The CDR3 DNA follows: TGTGCCAGCAGCCAAGAAAGAGTACCTCGGCTTTCGCTCCAGTACTTC. The encoded protein is CASSQERVPRLSLQYF.

The rearrangement links TRBV7-9 to TRBJ2-4, with 7 bases fitting TRBD2. The length of the CDR3 is 17 residues. CDR1 is SEHNR, CDR2 FQNEAQ, per germline (reference sequence). The J segment lost 1 base and the V segment lost 5 bases, leaving 11 bases of the junction unmatched. The CDR3 is CASSQSGEGSAKNIQYF. The DNA for the CDR3 is TGTGCCAGCAGCCAGAGCGGGGAAGGCTCGGCCAAAAACATTCAGTACTTC.

In DNA form, the CDR3 reads TGTGCCAGCAGCCCCCGATTAGCGGGAGTTTACAATGAGCAGTTCTTC. Amino acids: CASSPRLAGVYNEQFF. The rearrangement uses TRBV9 and TRBJ2-1, with 9 nucleotides matching TRBD2. There are 16 residues in the CDR3. The junction had 9 bases not matched to a gene; V was cut back by 4 bases and J by 4 bases. Germline V CDR1 and CDR2: SGDLS, YYNGEE.

This chain's CDR3 is CASSRQGSEAFF. As DNA, the CDR3 is TGTGCCAGCAGTAGACAGGGTTCTGAAGCTTTCTTT. The rearrangement joins TRBV27 to TRBJ1-1; TRBD1 matches at 7 bases. V lost 5 bases, J lost 6 bases, and 3 bases stayed unmatched. CDR1 is MNHEY, CDR2 SMNVEV, per germline (reference sequence). The CDR3 consists of 12 residues.

This clone was counted only a few times. Distinct nucleotide sequences in the sample also encode this CDR3. The gene calls are TRBV11-3 and TRBJ2-2; D unresolved. Germline V lookup: CDR1 SGHNT, CDR2 YENEEA. Trimming took 0 bases from V and 1 from J, leaving 3 bases between them. The CDR3 runs 14 residues. The CDR3 is CASSLEGNTGELFF. CDR3 bases: TGTGCCAGCAGCTTAGAAGGGAACACCGGGGAGCTGTTTTTT.

In its sample, this clone was seen once. The rearrangement uses TRBV11-2 and TRBJ2-3; D is undetermined. Germline V gene sequence: CDR1 SGHAT, CDR2 FQNNGV. Trimming pared 4 bases from V and 0 bases from J, leaving 8 bases between. The CDR3 totals 14 residues. CDR3 amino acids: CASSSVSSTDTQYF. The DNA of the CDR3 is TGTGCCAGCAGCTCCGTTAGTAGCACAGATACGCAGTATTTT. The full variable domain, with the rest looked up from reference TRBV11-2 and TRBJ2-3, is EAGVAQSPRYKIIEKRQSVAFWCNPISGHATLYWYQQILGQGPKLLIQFQNNGVVDDSQLPKDRFSAERLKGVDSTLKIQPAKLEDSAVYLCASSSVSSTDTQYFGPGTRLTVL.

The chain is built from TRBV5-4 and TRBJ1-4; TRBD1 is a possible D gene (6 bases). V shed 4 bases and J shed 5 bases, with 12 bases lying between them. From germline, CDR1 is SGHNT and CDR2 YYREEE (reference sequence). The CDR3 consists of 14 residues. The CDR3 here is CASSRGQLNEKLFF. The CDR3 DNA follows: TGTGCCAGCAGCCGCGGACAGTTAAATGAAAAACTGTTTTTT.

This clone was counted a single time. The rearrangement uses TRBV10-1 and TRBJ2-1; 10 nucleotides agree with TRBD2. CDR1 is WNHNN, CDR2 SYGVQD, per germline (reference sequence). V lost 5 bases to trimming and J lost 2 bases; unmatched junction nucleotides: 6. The CDR3 extends over 16 amino acids. The CDR3 sequence is CASSPAGTSAYNEQFF. DNA for the CDR3: TGCGCCAGCAGTCCAGCCGGGACTAGCGCCTACAATGAGCAGTTCTTC.

V usage is TRBV14 and J usage is TRBJ1-2; no definite D call. Trimming left V 0 bases short and J 8 bases short, with 16 bases between. CDR1 is SGHDN, CDR2 FVKESK, per germline. The CDR3 consists of 15 residues. The CDR3 reads CASSQDQVGRGGYTF. The CDR3, as DNA: TGTGCCAGCAGCCAAGATCAAGTCGGTCGAGGAGGCTACACCTTC.